This entry lists 31 T cell receptor beta chains sequenced from one sample in a study of blood T cell repertoires in COVID-19. Generated by immunoSEQ multiplex PCR, the TCRdb table keeps only in-frame clones and is missing some. The sample has 130,000 or so clones, approximately 90% seen once; the top ten hold about 17%. The sample was peripheral blood. The receptors were gathered from a man in his fifties with active or convalescent COVID-19.

This clone has only one observation. The CDR3 nucleotides read TGTGCCAGCAGCTTGGCCATCGCGGGAGTAACCACAGATACGCAGTATTTT. Its protein is CASSLAIAGVTTDTQYF. The chain combines TRBV5-5 with TRBJ2-3, with 7 positions matching TRBD2. This CDR3 has 17 residues. The V segment lost 0 bases and the J segment 2 bases; nucleotides outside the gene matches: 9. Germline CDR1 is SGHKS and CDR2 is YYEKEE (reference sequence).

This chain uses TRBV18 with TRBJ2-5; TRBD1 is a possible D gene (6 bases). Trimming took 4 bases from V and 3 from J, leaving 15 bases between them. The germline V gene encodes CDR1 KGHSH and CDR2 LQKENI. The CDR3 runs 15 residues. CDR3 region: CASSLSLTGKETQYF. In nucleotides, the CDR3 is TGTGCCAGCTCACTATCTTTGACAGGAAAAGAGACCCAGTACTTC.

The J gene is TRBJ2-2, the V gene TRBV7-2; no clear D gene. The V end was cut by 2 bases, the J end by 2 bases, with 9 bases between. Per the germline V gene, CDR1 is SGHTA and CDR2 is FQGNSA. CDR3 size: 15 residues. The CDR3 reads CASSLRVDNTGELFF. CDR3 DNA sequence: TGTGCCAGCAGCTTACGAGTCGATAACACCGGGGAGCTGTTTTTT.

As to this clone: Different DNA sequences within this sample yield the same CDR3. The chain carries TRBV6-2 or TRBV6-3 and TRBJ1-1; D not certain. The germline gives CDR1 MNHEY, CDR2 SVGEGT. The CDR3 has 13 residues. With 3 bases removed from V and 9 bases from J, the gap between germline ends came to 14 bases. The CDR3: CASSYLLGRQAFF. CDR3 coding DNA: TGTGCCAGCAGTTATCTTCTGGGCAGACAAGCTTTCTTT.

The chain is built from TRBV5-4 and TRBJ2-7, with D perhaps TRBD1 (6 bases). The CDR3 is 15 amino acids. CDR1 is SGHNT and CDR2 is YYREEE in the germline V gene (reference sequence). Trimming pared 4 bases from V and 4 bases from J, leaving 18 bases between. The CDR3 spells CASSVRDTILYEQYF. The CDR3 bases are TGTGCCAGCAGCGTCCGGGACACCATTTTGTACGAGCAGTACTTC.

The V call is TRBV4-3, the J call TRBJ1-4; 7 nucleotides line up with TRBD1. The CDR3 is made up of 15 amino acids. Germline V gene lookup returns CDR1 LGHNA and CDR2 YSLEER. Trimming cost V 4 bases and J 3 bases; bases outside gene matches: 5. The CDR3 reads CASSRDRDPNEKLFF. As DNA, the CDR3 is TGCGCCAGCAGCCGAGACAGGGATCCTAATGAAAAACTGTTTTTT.

This clone was recorded once. DNA for the CDR3: TGTGCCAGCAGCGTAGAGGAGCGGGGGAACGTAGATACGCAGTATTTT. Its translation is CASSVEERGNVDTQYF. The V and J genes are TRBV9 and TRBJ2-3, with 8 nucleotides matching TRBD2. Germline V gives CDR1 SGDLS, CDR2 YYNGEE. The CDR3 is 16 residues long. Germline trimming cut 0 bases from V and 5 bases from J; bases unmatched to any gene: 8. The complete variable domain, with remaining parts taken from reference TRBV9 and TRBJ2-3, reads DSGVTQTPKHLITATGQRVTLRCSPRSGDLSVYWYQQSLDQGLQFLIQYYNGEERAKGNILERFSAQQFPDLHSELNLSSLELGDSALYFCASSVEERGNVDTQYFGPGTRLTVL.

This clone has just one count. The junction differs from germline at one of its ends, possibly a read error. This chain joins TRBV6-1 and TRBJ2-3; the D gene is possibly TRBD1 (6 bases). Germline V gives CDR1 MNHNS, CDR2 SASEGT. The CDR3 has 15 amino acids. CDR3 nucleotide sequence: TGTGCCAGCAATGAAGGACAGCCTAGCACAGATACGCAGTATTTT. Translation gives CASNEGQPSTDTQYF.

J is TRBJ2-1 and V is TRBV5-1, with TRBD2 identical over 11 bases. Germline assignment: CDR1 SGHRS and CDR2 YFSETQ. CDR3 length equals 16 residues. J lost 2 bases, V lost 3 bases, and 4 bases had no gene match. The CDR3 here is CASSSLTSGAYNEQFF. The CDR3 bases are TGCGCCAGCAGCTCTCTGACTAGCGGGGCCTACAATGAGCAGTTCTTC.

CDR3 nucleotides: TGTGCCAGCAGCGGGATGGGTAGCGGGACGAACACCGGGGAGCTGTTTTTT. Translation gives CASSGMGSGTNTGELFF. The chain has TRBV9 and TRBJ2-2; 8 bases fit TRBD2. Germline CDR1 is SGDLS and CDR2 is YYNGEE. The CDR3 extends over 17 amino acids. V shed 3 bases, J shed 0 bases, and the junction held 7 bases outside the gene matches.

V is TRBV5-1 and J is TRBJ2-3; D is undetermined. Germline CDR1 is SGHRS and CDR2 is YFSETQ. Trimming stripped 1 base from V and 3 bases from J, with 6 bases between. The CDR3 consists of 13 residues. For the CDR3, the DNA is TGCGCCAGCAGCTTGCGTGCGACAGATACGCAGTATTTT. Its translation is CASSLRATDTQYF.

The chain is built from TRBV28 and TRBJ1-4; 9 nucleotides line up with TRBD1. The CDR3 is made up of 15 amino acids. Germline assignment: CDR1 MDHEN and CDR2 SYDVKM. J lost 5 bases, V lost 5 bases, and 6 bases had no gene match. For the CDR3, the DNA is TGTGCCAGCAGTAGGACAGGGGTGAGGAATGAAAAACTGTTTTTT. Translating gives CASSRTGVRNEKLFF. Looking up the rest from reference TRBV28 and TRBJ1-4 gives the full variable domain: DVKVTQSSRYLVKRTGEKVFLECVQDMDHENMFWYRQDPGLGLRLIYFSYDVKMKEKGDIPEGYSVSREKKERFSLILESASTNQTSMYLCASSRTGVRNEKLFFGSGTQLSVL.

The V call is TRBV9, the J call TRBJ2-7; 10 nucleotides agree with TRBD1. The trim removed 0 bases at V and 5 bases at J, leaving 2 bases unmatched. CDR3 length equals 14 residues. Germline CDR1 reads SGDLS; CDR2 reads YYNGEE. The CDR3 DNA is TGTGCCAGCAGCGTAGTTGGGACAGGGGACGAGCAGTACTTC. Encoded protein: CASSVVGTGDEQYF.

The chain uses TRBV28 and TRBJ2-7; 7 bases fit TRBD2. The ends lost 6 bases at V and 6 bases at J; junction bases unmatched: 11. The CDR3 runs 14 residues. Germline V gene data show CDR1 as MDHEN and CDR2 as SYDVKM. The CDR3 DNA follows: TGTGCCAGCAGACGACAAGCGGGGCGGGGCGAGCAGTACTTC. Translating it yields CASRRQAGRGEQYF. Complete variable domain (other parts from reference TRBV28 and TRBJ2-7): DVKVTQSSRYLVKRTGEKVFLECVQDMDHENMFWYRQDPGLGLRLIYFSYDVKMKEKGDIPEGYSVSREKKERFSLILESASTNQTSMYLCASRRQAGRGEQYFGPGTRLTVT.

The V gene is TRBV28, the J gene TRBJ2-5; 9 bases match TRBD1. V lost 5 bases and J lost 5; bases outside the gene matches: 3. The germline CDR1 and CDR2 sequences are MDHEN and SYDVKM. This CDR3 is built from 13 residues. The CDR3 DNA is TGTGCCAGCAGTCCCGGGACAGGGGAGACCCAGTACTTC. This codes for CASSPGTGETQYF.

This sequence joins TRBV6-2 or TRBV6-3 and TRBJ2-3; the D gene is possibly TRBD2 (5 bases). Germline assignment: CDR1 MNHEY and CDR2 SVGEGT. V gave up 6 bases and J gave up 6 bases, with 16 bases separating them. The CDR3 loop spans 14 amino acids. CDR3 DNA sequence: TGTGCCAGCAGCGACGACGGGAAGGTGGATACGCAGTATTTT. It encodes CASSDDGKVDTQYF.

The V gene is TRBV6-5, the J gene TRBJ2-1, with D possibly being TRBD2 (5 bases). Germline-derived CDR1 and CDR2 are MNHEY and SVGAGI. The CDR3 runs to 14 residues. Trimming cost V 8 bases and J 5 bases, with 16 bases left between them. CDR3 in DNA: TGTGCCAGCCCCCCACCCGGGGTTCACAATGAGCAGTTCTTC. Translation gives CASPPPGVHNEQFF.

The rearrangement links TRBV19 to TRBJ2-2; 11 nucleotides agree with TRBD2. The trim removed 10 bases at V and 10 bases at J, leaving 11 bases unmatched. This CDR3 is built from 14 residues. Germline lookup yields CDR1 LNHDA and CDR2 SQIVND (reference sequence). CDR3 sequence (DNA): TGTGCCACTTCGTCCTCTAGCGGGGGGTTGGAGCTGTTTTTT. This gives the protein CATSSSSGGLELFF.

This clone is a singleton in its sample. The gene calls are TRBV7-2 and TRBJ2-7; TRBD1 matches 7 bases. V shed 4 bases, J shed 4 bases, and the junction held 10 bases outside the gene matches. Germline V CDR1 and CDR2: SGHTA, FQGNSA. CDR3 length: 15 amino acids. CDR3: CASSSTGDRPYEQYF. DNA of the CDR3: TGTGCCAGCAGCTCTACAGGGGATCGGCCTTACGAGCAGTACTTC.

The chain joins TRBV5-1 to TRBJ1-1, with 7 bases identical to TRBD1. The CDR3 has 15 residues. The germline CDR1 and CDR2 sequences are SGHRS and YFSETQ. Trimming took 4 bases from V and 5 from J; bases not matched to a gene: 11. The CDR3 DNA follows: TGCGCCAGCAGCCGCATAATAGGGACAGTTACTGAAGCTTTCTTT. Its protein product is CASSRIIGTVTEAFF.

The chain employs TRBV12-3 or TRBV12-4 and TRBJ2-5; tentatively, D is TRBD2 (6 bases). Trimming pared 8 bases from V and 4 bases from J, leaving 11 bases between. This CDR3 has 12 residues. The CDR3 spells CASGLKAETQYF. The CDR3 region has the DNA TGTGCCAGCGGACTAAAGGCAGAGACCCAGTACTTC.

V gene TRBV28 combines with J gene TRBJ1-3; D uncertain. Germline lookup yields CDR1 MDHEN and CDR2 SYDVKM. The CDR3 extends over 15 amino acids. V gave up 5 bases and J gave up 0 bases, with 11 bases separating them. CDR3 amino acids: CASSAHYGSGNTIYF. Here the CDR3 DNA reads TGTGCCAGCAGTGCCCATTACGGCTCTGGAAACACCATATATTTT.

The chain links TRBV24-1 to TRBJ2-7; 8 nucleotides agree with TRBD1. With 9 bases clipped from V and 3 bases from J, the junction kept 3 bases outside the gene matches. Germline V gives CDR1 KGHDR, CDR2 SFDVKD. This CDR3 region has 12 residues. The CDR3 region is CATEDRDYEQYF. The CDR3 nucleotides read TGTGCCACCGAGGACAGGGACTACGAGCAGTACTTC.

The V and J genes are TRBV19 and TRBJ1-5; 9 bases are shared with TRBD1. The ends lost 6 bases at V and 4 bases at J; junction bases unmatched: 7. This CDR3 is 15 amino acids long. Germline V gene sequence: CDR1 LNHDA, CDR2 SQIVND (reference sequence). The DNA for the CDR3 is TGTGCCAGTAGGCTTGGTGGACAGGGGAATCAGCCCCAGCATTTT. Translating it yields CASRLGGQGNQPQHF. The whole variable domain, remainder taken from reference TRBV19 and TRBJ1-5, is DGGITQSPKYLFRKEGQNVTLSCEQNLNHDAMYWYRQDPGQGLRLIYYSQIVNDFQKGDIAEGYSVSREKKESFPLTVTSAQKNPTAFYLCASRLGGQGNQPQHFGDGTRLSIL.

This clone has just a few counts. This chain uses TRBV11-2 with TRBJ2-7, with a tentative D call TRBD2 (6 bases). Germline CDR1 SGHAT, CDR2 FQNNGV. The CDR3 is made up of 14 amino acids. With 3 bases removed from V and 3 bases from J, the gap between germline ends came to 12 bases. The CDR3 loop reads CASSLSQGGYEQYF. The CDR3 DNA follows: TGTGCCAGCAGCTTGAGTCAGGGAGGCTACGAGCAGTACTTC.

This clone was counted only a few times. The rearrangement links TRBV2 to TRBJ2-7; 7 bases line up with TRBD1. V trimming: 8 bases; J trimming: 2 bases; junction bases outside the gene matches: 6. The CDR3 runs 13 residues. The V gene's germline CDR1 is SNHLY and CDR2 FYNNEI. The CDR3 loop is CASGRDSTYEQYF. The CDR3 DNA is TGTGCCAGCGGAAGGGACAGTACCTACGAGCAGTACTTC.

The chain carries TRBV5-1 and TRBJ1-1; 11 positions match TRBD1. After removal of 1 base from V and 4 bases from J, the junction contained 6 bases not matched to a gene. Germline CDR1 and CDR2: SGHRS and YFSETQ. This CDR3 is 16 amino acids long. CDR3 residues: CASSLFMGTGGTEAFF. CDR3 in DNA: TGCGCCAGCAGCTTGTTTATGGGGACAGGGGGCACTGAAGCTTTCTTT.

The genes are TRBV23-1 and TRBJ1-2; weak D call: TRBD1 (5 bases). TRBV23-1 is an ORF, with its function uncertain. V was clipped by 0 bases and J by 8 bases, with 16 bases between them. The length of the CDR3 is 15 residues. CDR3 sequence reads: CASSQSEGRRDGYTF. CDR3 DNA: TGCGCCAGCAGTCAATCGGAGGGACGGCGCGACGGCTACACCTTC.

The chain employs TRBV11-3 and TRBJ2-4; maybe TRBD2 (7 bases). Germline loops: CDR1 SGHNT, CDR2 YENEEA. The V and J ends lost 3 bases and 8 bases respectively, with 11 bases between them. The CDR3 has 13 residues. The CDR3 nucleotides are TGTGCCAGCAGCTTTAGAGGGGGGGACATTCAGTACTTC. It yields the protein CASSFRGGDIQYF.

The rearrangement uses TRBV5-4 and TRBJ2-1; 14 nucleotides align to TRBD2. CDR1 is SGHNT and CDR2 is YYREEE in the germline V gene (reference sequence). CDR3 length equals 15 residues. V was clipped by 4 bases and J by 10 bases; unmatched bases: 7. The CDR3 protein is CASSGGLAGVREQFF. CDR3 bases: TGTGCCAGCAGCGGGGGACTAGCGGGAGTCAGGGAGCAGTTCTTC. The whole variable domain, filled in from reference TRBV5-4 and TRBJ2-1, reads ETGVTQSPTHLIKTRGQQVTLRCSSQSGHNTVSWYQQALGQGPQFIFQYYREEENGRGNFPPRFSGLQFPNYSSELNVNALELDDSALYLCASSGGLAGVREQFFGPGTRLTVL.

The chain is built from TRBV24-1 and TRBJ2-7; TRBD1 matches at 9 bases. V lost 3 bases to trimming and J lost 4 bases; unmatched junction nucleotides: 3. The CDR3 has 14 residues. Looked up from germline, CDR1 is KGHDR and CDR2 is SFDVKD. The CDR3 coding sequence is TGTGCCACCAGTGATCCGGGACAGGGTTACGAGCAGTACTTC. Protein: CATSDPGQGYEQYF.